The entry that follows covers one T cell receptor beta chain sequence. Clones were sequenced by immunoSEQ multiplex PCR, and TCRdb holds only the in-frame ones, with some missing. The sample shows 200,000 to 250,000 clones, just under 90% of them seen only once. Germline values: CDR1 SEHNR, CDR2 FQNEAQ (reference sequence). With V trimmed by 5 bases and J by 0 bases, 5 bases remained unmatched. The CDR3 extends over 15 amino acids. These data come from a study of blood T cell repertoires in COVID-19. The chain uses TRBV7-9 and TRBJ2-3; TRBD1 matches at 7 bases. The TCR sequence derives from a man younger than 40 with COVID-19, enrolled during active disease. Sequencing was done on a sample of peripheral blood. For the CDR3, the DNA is TGTGCCAGCAGCCAGACAGGGTTCAGCACAGATACGCAGTATTTT. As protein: CASSQTGFSTDTQYF.